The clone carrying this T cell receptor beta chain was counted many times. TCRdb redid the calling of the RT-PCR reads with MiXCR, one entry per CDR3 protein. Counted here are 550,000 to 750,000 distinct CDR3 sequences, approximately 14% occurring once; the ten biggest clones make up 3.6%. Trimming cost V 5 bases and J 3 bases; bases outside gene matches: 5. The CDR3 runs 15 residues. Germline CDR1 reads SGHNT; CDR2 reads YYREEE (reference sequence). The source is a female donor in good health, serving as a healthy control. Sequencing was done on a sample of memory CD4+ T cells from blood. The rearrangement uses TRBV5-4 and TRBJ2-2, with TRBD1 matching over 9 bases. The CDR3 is CASRPGQGDTGELFF. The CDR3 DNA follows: TGTGCCAGCAGACCGGGACAGGGAGACACCGGGGAGCTGTTTTTT.